Listed here are 14 T cell receptor beta chains from one sample, sequenced in a study of blood T cell repertoires in COVID-19. The assay was immunoSEQ multiplex PCR, and TCRdb's table has in-frame clones only and misses some. The sample records more than 150,000 clones, over 70% being singletons. Material for sequencing was peripheral blood. Receptors were obtained from a man aged 55 to 70 with acute or convalescent COVID-19.

The sample holds a few counts of this clone. The genes are TRBV24-1 and TRBJ1-5; TRBD1 is a possible D gene (5 bases). CDR3 length: 15 amino acids. The germline gives CDR1 KGHDR, CDR2 SFDVKD. V was pared by 6 bases and J by 7 bases, with 18 bases between. CDR3 DNA: TGTGCCACCAGTCCTGCGAACGGGGGGAGGCAGCCCCAGCATTTT. Translation gives CATSPANGGRQPQHF.

The chain is built from TRBV4-1 and TRBJ1-2; a weak D match, TRBD1 (6 bases). The CDR3 runs to 13 residues. The V end lost 0 bases, the J end lost 10 bases, and 12 bases lay between the germline ends. Germline assignment: CDR1 MGHRA and CDR2 YSYEKL. CDR3 coding DNA: TGCGCCAGCAGCCAAGAGGCACAGGGCGTCTACACCTTC. Translation gives CASSQEAQGVYTF.

The J gene is TRBJ1-4, the V gene TRBV18; D remains unclear. The V and J ends lost 5 bases and 0 bases respectively, with 10 bases between them. Germline V lookup: CDR1 KGHSH, CDR2 LQKENI. CDR3 length equals 15 residues. As DNA, the CDR3 is TGTGCCAGCTCATCGTCGGTAGCAACTAATGAAAAACTGTTTTTT. Its translation: CASSSSVATNEKLFF.

The chain combines TRBV6-2 or TRBV6-3 with TRBJ1-3; D remains unclear. The V gene lost 6 bases and the J gene lost 4 bases, with 13 bases spanning the gap. From germline, CDR1 is MNHEY and CDR2 SVGEGT. This CDR3 contains 14 residues. The CDR3 DNA is TGTGCCAGCAGCGGAGCTACCCCCGGAAACACCATATATTTT. Its translation: CASSGATPGNTIYF.

V is TRBV9 and J is TRBJ2-3, with D perhaps TRBD2 (5 bases). CDR1 and CDR2 (germline): SGDLS, YYNGEE. The length of the CDR3 is 14 residues. Trimming cost V 3 bases and J 5 bases, with 13 bases left between them. CDR3 in DNA: TGTGCCAGCAGCGAACGCCCGAGGGAAGATACGCAGTATTTT. Translating gives CASSERPREDTQYF.

This chain uses TRBV7-3 with TRBJ2-7, with D perhaps matching TRBD1 (6 bases). The germline gives CDR1 SGHTA, CDR2 FQGTGA. V was pared by 5 bases and J by 6 bases, with 14 bases between. This CDR3 comprises 13 residues. The CDR3 DNA is TGTGCCAGCAGCCCCCGGTGGGGGCGCGAGCAGTACTTC. Its translation: CASSPRWGREQYF.

The V gene is TRBV6-2 or TRBV6-3, the J gene TRBJ1-5, with 10 bases aligning to TRBD1. Germline V gene sequence: CDR1 MNHEY, CDR2 SVGEGT. The trim removed 2 bases at V and 5 bases at J, leaving 9 bases unmatched. The CDR3 loop spans 17 amino acids. DNA of the CDR3: TGTGCCAGCAGTTACCCCGGGACAGGGGAGAGGGATCAGCCCCAGCATTTT. Encoded protein: CASSYPGTGERDQPQHF.

V gene TRBV7-2 combines with J gene TRBJ1-3; 11 nucleotides match TRBD1. CDR1 and CDR2 from the germline V gene are SGHTA and FQGNSA. This CDR3 comprises 16 residues. The ends lost 4 bases at V and 2 bases at J; junction bases unmatched: 4. The CDR3 DNA sequence: TGTGCCAGCAGCTCTGGACAGGGGGCGACTGGAAACACCATATATTTT. It translates to CASSSGQGATGNTIYF.

The rearrangement uses TRBV12-3 or TRBV12-4 and TRBJ1-5; TRBD1 might be the D (6 bases). This CDR3 comprises 13 residues. V lost 4 bases, J lost 9 bases, and 13 bases lay in between. CDR3 sequence reads: CASSWDNRRPQHF. CDR3 coding DNA: TGTGCCAGCAGTTGGGACAACCGGAGGCCCCAGCATTTT.

The J gene is TRBJ2-2, the V gene TRBV5-1, with TRBD1 identical over 7 bases. J was trimmed by 1 base and V by 1 base; bases with no gene match: 1. This CDR3 is built from 15 residues. Germline CDR1 reads SGHRS; CDR2 reads YFSETQ. The CDR3 loop reads CASSLRTGNTGELFF. The CDR3 DNA reads TGCGCCAGCAGCTTGAGGACAGGGAACACCGGGGAGCTGTTTTTT.

The V call is TRBV6-2 or TRBV6-3, the J call TRBJ2-7, with 7 bases fitting TRBD2. CDR1 and CDR2 from the germline V gene are MNHEY and SVGEGT. J lost 2 bases, V lost 7 bases, and 8 bases had no gene match. The CDR3 length is 14 residues. CDR3 bases: TGTGCCAGCATCCCGGGGGGTCCTCCCTACGAGCAGTACTTC. Its protein is CASIPGGPPYEQYF.

The rearrangement uses TRBV24-1 and TRBJ1-6, with 9 positions matching TRBD1. V was pared by 7 bases and J by 8 bases, with 11 bases of the junction left unmatched. Per the germline V gene, CDR1 is KGHDR and CDR2 is SFDVKD. The CDR3 length is 16 residues. CDR3 DNA sequence: TGTGCCACCAGCTTAGACCGGGACAGGGCACATTCACCCCTCCACTTT. Its protein product is CATSLDRDRAHSPLHF.

The gene calls are TRBV9 and TRBJ2-7; 8 positions agree with TRBD2. Per the germline V gene, CDR1 is SGDLS and CDR2 is YYNGEE. CDR3 length: 15 amino acids. Germline trimming cut 3 bases from V and 1 base from J; bases unmatched to any gene: 6. The CDR3 spells CASSGGIAGSYEQYF. The CDR3 coding sequence is TGTGCCAGCAGCGGAGGGATAGCGGGGTCCTACGAGCAGTACTTC.

CDR3 in DNA: TGTGCCAGCCGGGTGAACTATAATTCACCCCTCCACTTT. Protein product: CASRVNYNSPLHF. J is TRBJ1-6 and V is TRBV28; D is uncertain. Germline values: CDR1 MDHEN, CDR2 SYDVKM. V was cut by 8 bases and J by 3 bases, with 8 bases left in between. CDR3 size: 13 residues. The full variable domain, rest sourced from reference TRBV28 and TRBJ1-6, is DVKVTQSSRYLVKRTGEKVFLECVQDMDHENMFWYRQDPGLGLRLIYFSYDVKMKEKGDIPEGYSVSREKKERFSLILESASTNQTSMYLCASRVNYNSPLHFGNGTRLTVT.